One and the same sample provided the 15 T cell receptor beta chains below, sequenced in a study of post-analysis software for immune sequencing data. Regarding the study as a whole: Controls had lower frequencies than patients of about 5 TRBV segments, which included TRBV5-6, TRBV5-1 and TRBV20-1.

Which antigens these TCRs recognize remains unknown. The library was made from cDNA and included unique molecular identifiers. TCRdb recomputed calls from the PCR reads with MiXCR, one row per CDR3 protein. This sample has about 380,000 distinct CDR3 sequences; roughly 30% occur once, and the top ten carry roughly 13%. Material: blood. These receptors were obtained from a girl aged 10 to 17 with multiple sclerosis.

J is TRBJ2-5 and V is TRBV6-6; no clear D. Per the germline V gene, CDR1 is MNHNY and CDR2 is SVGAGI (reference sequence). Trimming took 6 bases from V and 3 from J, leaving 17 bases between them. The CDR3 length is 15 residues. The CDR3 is CASSRADRREETQYF. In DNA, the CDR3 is TGTGCCAGCAGCAGAGCTGACCGTCGTGAAGAGACCCAGTACTTC.

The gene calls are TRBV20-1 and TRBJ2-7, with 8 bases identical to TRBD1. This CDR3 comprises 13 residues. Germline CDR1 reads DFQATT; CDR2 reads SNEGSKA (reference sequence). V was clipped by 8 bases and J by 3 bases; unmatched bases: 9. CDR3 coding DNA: TGCAGTACTCCTCCCGGACAGGGCTACGAGCAGTACTTC. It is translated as CSTPPGQGYEQYF.

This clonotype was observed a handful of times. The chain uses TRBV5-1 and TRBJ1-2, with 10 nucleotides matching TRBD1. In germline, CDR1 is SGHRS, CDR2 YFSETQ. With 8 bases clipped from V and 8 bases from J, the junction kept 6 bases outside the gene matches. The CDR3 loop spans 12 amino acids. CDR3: CASRGTGDGYTF. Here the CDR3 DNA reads TGCGCCAGTCGGGGGACAGGGGACGGCTACACCTTC. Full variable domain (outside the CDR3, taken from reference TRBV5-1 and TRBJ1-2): KAGVTQTPRYLIKTRGQQVTLSCSPISGHRSVSWYQQTPGQGLQFLFEYFSETQRNKGNFPGRFSGRQFSNSRSEMNVSTLELGDSALYLCASRGTGDGYTFGSGTRLTVV.

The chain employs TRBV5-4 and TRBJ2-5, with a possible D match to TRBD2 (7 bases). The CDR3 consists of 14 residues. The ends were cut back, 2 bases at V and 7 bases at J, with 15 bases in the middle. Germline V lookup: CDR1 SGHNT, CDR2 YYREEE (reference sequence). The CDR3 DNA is TGTGCCAGCAGCTTTGCGGGGGCCGGAGGGACCCAGTACTTC. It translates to CASSFAGAGGTQYF.

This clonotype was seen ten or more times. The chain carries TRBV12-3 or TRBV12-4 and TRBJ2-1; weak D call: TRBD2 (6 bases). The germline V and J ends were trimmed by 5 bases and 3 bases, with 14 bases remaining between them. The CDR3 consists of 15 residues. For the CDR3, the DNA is TGTGCCAGCAGTCCCGCGGGACTGAACTACAATGAGCAGTTCTTC. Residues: CASSPAGLNYNEQFF.

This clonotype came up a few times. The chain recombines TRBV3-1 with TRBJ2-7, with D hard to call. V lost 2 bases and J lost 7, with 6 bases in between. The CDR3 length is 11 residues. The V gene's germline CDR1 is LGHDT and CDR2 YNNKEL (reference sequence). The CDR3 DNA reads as TGTGCCAGCAGCCAACAGTCTGAGCAGTACTTC. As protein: CASSQQSEQYF.

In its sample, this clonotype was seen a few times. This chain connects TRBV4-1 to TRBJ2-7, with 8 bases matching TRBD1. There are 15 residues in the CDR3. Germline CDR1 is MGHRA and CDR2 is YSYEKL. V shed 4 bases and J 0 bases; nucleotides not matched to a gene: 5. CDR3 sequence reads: CASSPGTGPSYEQYF. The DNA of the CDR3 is TGCGCCAGCAGCCCCGGGACAGGACCCTCCTACGAGCAGTACTTC.

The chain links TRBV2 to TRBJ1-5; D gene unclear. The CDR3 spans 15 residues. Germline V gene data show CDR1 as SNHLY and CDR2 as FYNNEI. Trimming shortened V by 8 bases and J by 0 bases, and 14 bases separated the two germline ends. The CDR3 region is CASDLGGHSNQPQHF. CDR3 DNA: TGTGCCAGCGATCTGGGCGGTCATAGCAATCAGCCCCAGCATTTT.

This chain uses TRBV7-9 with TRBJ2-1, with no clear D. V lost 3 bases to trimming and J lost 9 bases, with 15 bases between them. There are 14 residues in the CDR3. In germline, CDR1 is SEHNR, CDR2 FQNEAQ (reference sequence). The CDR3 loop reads CASSFKGAVGEQFF. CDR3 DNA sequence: TGTGCCAGCAGCTTCAAGGGTGCAGTGGGTGAGCAGTTCTTC.

CDR3 amino acids: CASSYRFYRASYEQYF. CDR3 DNA sequence: TGTGCCAGCAGTTACCGTTTTTACAGGGCCTCCTACGAGCAGTACTTC. The rearrangement joins TRBV6-2 or TRBV6-3 to TRBJ2-7, with a tentative D call TRBD1 (6 bases). The V gene's germline CDR1 is MNHEY and CDR2 SVGEGT. Trimming pared 2 bases from V and 0 bases from J, leaving 14 bases between. This CDR3 is built from 16 residues.

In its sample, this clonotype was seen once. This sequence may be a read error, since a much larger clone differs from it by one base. In nucleotides, the CDR3 is TGTGCCGCCAGCAGAGATCAAGCGGGGCTACCCTACGAGCAGTACTTC. This translates into CAASRDQAGLPYEQYF. This chain links TRBV15 with TRBJ2-7; 7 bases match TRBD2. This CDR3 is built from 16 residues. The germline gives CDR1 LNHNV, CDR2 YYDKDF (reference sequence).

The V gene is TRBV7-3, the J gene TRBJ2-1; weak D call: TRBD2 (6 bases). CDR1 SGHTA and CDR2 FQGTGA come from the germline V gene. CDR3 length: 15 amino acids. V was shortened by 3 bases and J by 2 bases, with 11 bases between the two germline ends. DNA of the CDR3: TGTGCCAGCAGCTTCGCGGGGTCAACCTACAATGAGCAGTTCTTC. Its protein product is CASSFAGSTYNEQFF.

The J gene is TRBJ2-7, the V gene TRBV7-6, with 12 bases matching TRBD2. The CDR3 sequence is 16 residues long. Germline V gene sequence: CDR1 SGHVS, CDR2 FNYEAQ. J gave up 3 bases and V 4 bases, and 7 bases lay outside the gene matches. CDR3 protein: CASSSRTSGDFYEQYF. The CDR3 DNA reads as TGTGCCAGCAGCTCCAGGACTAGCGGGGACTTCTACGAGCAGTACTTC.

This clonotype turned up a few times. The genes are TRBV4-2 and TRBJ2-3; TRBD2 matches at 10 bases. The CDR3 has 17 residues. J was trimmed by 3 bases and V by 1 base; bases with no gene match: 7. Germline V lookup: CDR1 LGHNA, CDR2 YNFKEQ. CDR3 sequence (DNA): TGTGCCAGCAGCCAAGGTGGAGCGGGGGGGCGGACAGATACGCAGTATTTT. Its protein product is CASSQGGAGGRTDTQYF.

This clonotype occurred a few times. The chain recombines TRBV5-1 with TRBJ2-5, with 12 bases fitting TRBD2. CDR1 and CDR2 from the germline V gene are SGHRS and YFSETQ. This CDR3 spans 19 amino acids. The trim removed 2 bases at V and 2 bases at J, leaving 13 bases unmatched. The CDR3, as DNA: TGCGCCAGCAGCTTCCCCATTCTTCGGACTAGCGGGGAACAAGAGACCCAGTACTTC. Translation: CASSFPILRTSGEQETQYF.